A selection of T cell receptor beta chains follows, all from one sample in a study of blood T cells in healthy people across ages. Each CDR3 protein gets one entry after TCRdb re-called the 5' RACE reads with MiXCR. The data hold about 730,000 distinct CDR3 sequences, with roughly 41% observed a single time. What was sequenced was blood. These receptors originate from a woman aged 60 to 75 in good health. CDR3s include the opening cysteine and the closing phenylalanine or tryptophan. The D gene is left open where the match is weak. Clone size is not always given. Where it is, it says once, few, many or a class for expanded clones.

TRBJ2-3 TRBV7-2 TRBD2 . CASSLGAGAGDTQYF TGTGCCAGCAGCTTAGGGGCGGGAGCGGGGGATACGCAGTATTTT
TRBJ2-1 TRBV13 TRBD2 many CASSPSGGDSYNEQFF TGTGCCAGCAGCCCTAGCGGGGGGGATTCCTACAATGAGCAGTTCTTC
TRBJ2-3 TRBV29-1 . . CSAVEGPDTQYF TGCAGCGCGGTAGAGGGACCAGATACGCAGTATTTT
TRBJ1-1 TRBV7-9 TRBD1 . CASSFTDRGNTEAFF TGTGCCAGCAGCTTTACCGACAGGGGGAACACTGAAGCTTTCTTT
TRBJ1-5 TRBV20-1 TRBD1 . CSAREVFRGSNQPQHF TGCAGTGCTAGAGAGGTTTTCAGGGGGAGCAATCAGCCCCAGCATTTT
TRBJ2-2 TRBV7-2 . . CASSLLGGELFF TGTGCCAGCAGCTTACTGGGCGGGGAGCTGTTTTTT
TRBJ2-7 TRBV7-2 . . CASSWSRDNEQYF TGCGCCAGCAGCTGGTCTAGAGACAATGAGCAGTACTTC
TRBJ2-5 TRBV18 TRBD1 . CASSSDRVVQETQYF TGTGCCAGCTCATCGGACAGGGTGGTTCAAGAGACCCAGTACTTC
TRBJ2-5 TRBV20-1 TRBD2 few CSAHDQRGQETQYF TGCAGTGCGCATGATCAGCGGGGACAAGAGACCCAGTACTTC
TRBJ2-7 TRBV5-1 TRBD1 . CASSFDGQESSYEQYF TGCGCCAGCAGCTTCGACGGACAGGAAAGCTCCTACGAGCAGTACTTC
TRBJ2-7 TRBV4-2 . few CASSQPTAGRPNKQYF TGTGCCAGCAGCCAACCTACCGCGGGGAGACCCAACAAGCAGTACTTC
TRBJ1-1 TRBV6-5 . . CANNHLRAGTEAFF TGTGCCAACAACCACCTAAGGGCCGGCACTGAAGCTTTCTTT
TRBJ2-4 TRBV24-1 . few CATSDSTGMHIQYF TGTGCCACCAGTGACTCTACAGGGATGCACATTCAGTACTTC
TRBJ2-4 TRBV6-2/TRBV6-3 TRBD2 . CASSYGGAGGNIQYF TGTGCCAGCAGTTACGGTGGAGCGGGAGGAAACATTCAGTACTTC
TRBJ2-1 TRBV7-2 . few CASFQGYSYNEQFF TGTGCCAGCTTCCAGGGTTACTCCTACAATGAGCAGTTCTTC
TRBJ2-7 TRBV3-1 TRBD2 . CASSHGGGPSSYEQYF TGTGCCAGCAGCCATGGCGGGGGGCCGAGCTCCTACGAGCAGTACTTC
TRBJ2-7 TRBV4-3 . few CASSQEGAGYSYEQYF TGCGCCAGCAGCCAAGAGGGAGCGGGCTACTCCTACGAGCAGTACTTC
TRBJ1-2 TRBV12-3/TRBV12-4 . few CASSKDRKTMGYTF TGTGCCAGCAGCAAAGACAGGAAGACTATGGGCTACACCTTC
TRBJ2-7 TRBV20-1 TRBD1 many CSALRQGSYEQYF TGCAGTGCCCTACGACAGGGTTCCTACGAGCAGTACTTC
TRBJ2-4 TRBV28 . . CASSLQGRDIQYF TGTGCCAGCAGCCTGCAAGGACGGGACATTCAGTACTTC
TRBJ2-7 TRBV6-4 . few CASPGQRSYEQYF TGTGCCTCTCCCGGACAGCGCTCCTACGAGCAGTACTTC
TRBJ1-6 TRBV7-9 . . CASSLSQIRSPLHF TGTGCCAGCAGCTTGTCTCAGATTAGGTCACCCCTCCACTTT
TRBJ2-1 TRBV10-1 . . CASSESAGSYNEQFF TGCGCCAGCAGTGAGTCGGCGGGGTCCTACAATGAGCAGTTCTTC
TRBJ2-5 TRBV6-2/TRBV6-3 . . CASSYSGQATETQYF TGTGCCAGCAGTTACTCGGGTCAAGCCACAGAGACCCAGTACTTC
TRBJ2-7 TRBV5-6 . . CASSERGTREAQYF TGTGCCAGCAGCGAACGGGGAACCCGAGAGGCCCAGTACTTC
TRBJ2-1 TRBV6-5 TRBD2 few CASSYSGLAASNEQFF TGTGCCAGCAGTTACTCGGGACTAGCGGCCTCCAATGAGCAGTTCTTC
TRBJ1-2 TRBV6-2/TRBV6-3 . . CATSSAGRGDSYGYTF TGTGCCACCAGTAGCGCGGGCAGGGGAGACAGCTATGGCTACACCTTC
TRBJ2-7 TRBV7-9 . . CASSLRTAYEQYF TGTGCCAGCAGCTTACGGACAGCCTACGAGCAGTACTTC
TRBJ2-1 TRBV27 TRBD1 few CASRYPGTGSNEQFF TGTGCCAGCAGATACCCCGGGACAGGGAGTAATGAGCAGTTCTTC
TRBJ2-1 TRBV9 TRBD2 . CASSPAGGHNEQFF TGTGCCAGCAGCCCAGCGGGGGGCCACAATGAGCAGTTCTTC
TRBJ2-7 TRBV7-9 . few CASSRQPYEQYF TGTGCCAGCAGCCGTCAGCCCTACGAGCAGTACTTC
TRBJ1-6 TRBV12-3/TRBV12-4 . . CASQEEGNYNSPLHF TGTGCCAGCCAAGAGGAGGGGAACTATAATTCACCCCTCCACTTT
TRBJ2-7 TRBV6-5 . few CASSFQQGMNEQYF TGTGCCAGCAGTTTTCAGCAGGGAATGAACGAGCAGTACTTC
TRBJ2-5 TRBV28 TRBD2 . CASSLRGQREAATQYF TGTGCCAGCAGTCTAAGGGGCCAGCGGGAGGCTGCGACCCAGTACTTC
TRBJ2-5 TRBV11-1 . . CASSLDELAPYQETQYF TGTGCCAGCAGCTTAGATGAGTTGGCACCGTACCAAGAGACCCAGTACTTC
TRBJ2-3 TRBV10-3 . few CATRTGTHTDTQYF TGTGCCACCAGAACCGGGACGCACACAGATACGCAGTATTTT
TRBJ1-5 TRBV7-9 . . CASSPPGWDQPQHF TGTGCCAGCAGCCCCCCGGGCTGGGATCAGCCCCAGCATTTT
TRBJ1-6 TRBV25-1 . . CASSEYGGLSSSYNSPLHF TGTGCCAGCAGTGAATATGGGGGGCTCAGTAGCTCCTATAATTCACCCCTCCACTTT
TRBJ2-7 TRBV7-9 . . CASSPGLAAYEQYF TGTGCCAGCAGCCCCGGTTTAGCGGCCTACGAGCAGTACTTC
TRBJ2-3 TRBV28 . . CASSTSVAVGEDTQYF TGTGCCAGCAGTACCTCAGTAGCCGTCGGAGAAGATACGCAGTATTTT
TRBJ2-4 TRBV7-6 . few CASSPGDIQYF TGTGCCAGCAGCCCGGGAGACATTCAGTACTTC
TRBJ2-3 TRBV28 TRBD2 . CASSPILGLENTDTQYF TGTGCCAGCAGTCCAATCTTAGGACTAGAGAACACAGATACGCAGTATTTT
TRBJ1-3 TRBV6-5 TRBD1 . CASSHTGQGAGNTIYF TGTGCCAGCAGTCACACCGGACAGGGAGCAGGAAACACCATATATTTT
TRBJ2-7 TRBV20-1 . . CSARPDEYEQYF TGCAGTGCTAGACCTGACGAATACGAGCAGTACTTC